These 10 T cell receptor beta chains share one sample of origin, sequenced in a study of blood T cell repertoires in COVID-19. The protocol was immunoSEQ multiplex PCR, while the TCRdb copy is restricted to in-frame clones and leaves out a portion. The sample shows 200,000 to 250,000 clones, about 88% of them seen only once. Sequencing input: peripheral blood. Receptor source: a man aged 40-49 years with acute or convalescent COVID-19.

The CDR3 reads CASSPGAGGNSPLHF. CDR3 in DNA: TGTGCCAGCTCACCAGGAGCCGGGGGGAATTCACCCCTCCACTTT. The chain uses TRBV18 and TRBJ1-6, with a tentative D call TRBD1 (5 bases). V lost 2 bases and J 7 bases, leaving 12 bases between the germline ends. This CDR3 has 15 amino acids. CDR1 and CDR2 from the germline V gene are KGHSH and LQKENI.

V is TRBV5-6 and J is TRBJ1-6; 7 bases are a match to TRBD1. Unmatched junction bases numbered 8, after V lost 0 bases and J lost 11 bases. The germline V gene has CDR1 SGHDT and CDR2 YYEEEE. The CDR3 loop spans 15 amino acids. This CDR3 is CASSLGSRGSTPLHF. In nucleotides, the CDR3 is TGTGCCAGCAGCTTGGGAAGCAGGGGGTCGACACCCCTCCACTTT.

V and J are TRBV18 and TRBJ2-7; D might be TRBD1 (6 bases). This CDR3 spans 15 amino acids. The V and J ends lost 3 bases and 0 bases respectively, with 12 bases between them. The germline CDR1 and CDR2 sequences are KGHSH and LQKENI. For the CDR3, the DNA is TGTGCCAGCTCACCGGTACAGGGAATCTCCTACGAGCAGTACTTC. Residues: CASSPVQGISYEQYF.

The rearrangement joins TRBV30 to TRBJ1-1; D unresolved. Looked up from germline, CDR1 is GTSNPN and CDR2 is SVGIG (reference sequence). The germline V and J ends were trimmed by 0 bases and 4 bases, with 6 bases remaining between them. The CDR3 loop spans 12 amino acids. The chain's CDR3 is CAWSVLLTEAFF. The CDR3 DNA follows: TGTGCCTGGAGTGTACTCCTCACTGAAGCTTTCTTT.

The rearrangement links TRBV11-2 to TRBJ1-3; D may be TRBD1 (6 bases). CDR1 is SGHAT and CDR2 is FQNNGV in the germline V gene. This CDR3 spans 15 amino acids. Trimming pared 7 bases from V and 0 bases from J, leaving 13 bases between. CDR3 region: CASTRDTLSGNTIYF. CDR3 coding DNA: TGTGCCAGCACCCGGGACACCCTCTCTGGAAACACCATATATTTT.

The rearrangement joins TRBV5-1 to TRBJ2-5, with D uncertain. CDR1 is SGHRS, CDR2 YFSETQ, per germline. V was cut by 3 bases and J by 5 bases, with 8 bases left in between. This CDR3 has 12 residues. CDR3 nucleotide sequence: TGCGCCAGCAGCTACCCTGAGGAGACCCAGTACTTC. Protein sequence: CASSYPEETQYF.

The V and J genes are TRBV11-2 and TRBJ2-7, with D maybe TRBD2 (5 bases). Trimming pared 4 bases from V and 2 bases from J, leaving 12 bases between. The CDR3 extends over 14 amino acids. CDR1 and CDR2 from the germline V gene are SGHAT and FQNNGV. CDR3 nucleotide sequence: TGTGCCAGCAGCTCACTAGGAAGAACCTACGAGCAGTACTTC. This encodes CASSSLGRTYEQYF.

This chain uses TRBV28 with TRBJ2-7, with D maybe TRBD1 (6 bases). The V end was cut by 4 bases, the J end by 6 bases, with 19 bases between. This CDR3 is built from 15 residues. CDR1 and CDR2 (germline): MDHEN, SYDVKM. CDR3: CASSSSGAGVGEQYF. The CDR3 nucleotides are TGTGCCAGCAGTTCTTCAGGGGCCGGGGTCGGCGAGCAGTACTTC.

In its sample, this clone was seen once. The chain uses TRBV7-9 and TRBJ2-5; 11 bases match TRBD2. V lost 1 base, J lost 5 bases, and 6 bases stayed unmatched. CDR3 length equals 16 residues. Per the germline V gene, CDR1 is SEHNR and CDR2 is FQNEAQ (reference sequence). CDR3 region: CASSLGLAGGVETQYF. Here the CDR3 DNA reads TGTGCCAGCAGCTTAGGGCTAGCGGGGGGCGTGGAGACCCAGTACTTC.

The CDR3 region is CASSQGALGTEAFF. In nucleotides, the CDR3 is TGTGCCAGCAGCCAAGGGGCATTGGGCACTGAAGCTTTCTTT. This chain joins TRBV3-1 (or the pseudogene TRBV3-2) and TRBJ1-1; no firm D call. From germline, CDR1 is LGHDT and CDR2 YNNKEL (reference sequence). Trimming removed 1 base from V and 4 bases from J, with 10 bases in between. The CDR3 consists of 14 residues.